This T cell receptor beta chain was captured by sequencing in a study of CD8 T cells in ankylosing spondylitis (dated by TCRdb to the late 2010s). About the study as a whole: To find TCR variants linked to disease, the study profiled T cell receptor beta repertoires in ankylosing spondylitis patients and healthy donors. Peripheral blood was sampled, and synovial fluid was also collected from ankylosing spondylitis patients. The full study cohort comprised around 23 ankylosing spondylitis patients and 85 to 120 healthy donors.

For this clonotype: Its binding antigen is unknown. Base qualities are missing; no much larger clone stands one base away.

According to the germline V gene, CDR1 reads SGHAT and CDR2 reads FQNNGV. V and J are truncated by 0 bases and 8 bases respectively, leaving an intervening sequence of 15 bases. The CDR3 spans 15 residues, from the cysteine through the phenylalanine. Just CDR3 DNA is preserved here, 45 bases in frame from base 1. Findings and caveats that apply to the study as a whole: A TCR beta motif made up of under ten highly homologous amino acid variants appeared to be characteristic of blood from ankylosing spondylitis patients. Some TCR beta motif variants had previously been reported in synovial fluid and blood of reactive arthritis patients, which suggested common disease-initiation mechanisms. According to the report, matched synovial fluid samples from ankylosing spondylitis patients were significantly enriched for the disease-linked clones. The disease-linked clones showed a CD8+ phenotype and occurred at relatively low frequencies in peripheral blood.

The listed sequencing device is Illumina HiSeq 2500. Quantitative 5'-RACE with molecular barcodes was used to prepare TCR beta libraries. The study's processing was this. Disease-linked TCR variants were identified with a new computational method built on a probabilistic model of VDJ rearrangement. Using fastp trimming at Q25 and MiXCR clonotype assembly, TCRdb reanalyzed the public sequencing data and kept in-frame beta chains. Merged by CDR3 protein, the rows form single entries marked with the most common genes and DNA. For this entry, the V and J calls and clone size follow TCRdb and not the study's own pipeline. Counted in this sample were about 160,000 distinct CDR3 sequences; around 16% of them appeared once. In total, the top ten clones hold around 7.6% of the sample.

This TCR was recovered from a male donor with ankylosing spondylitis or in good health (not recorded which). Recombination connected TRBV11-2 to TRBJ2-3; possibly the D gene is TRBD1, per 5 matching bases. Sequenced sample: blood, either unsorted or a sorted T cell fraction (not recorded which). The nucleotide sequence reads TGTGCCAGCAGCTTAGATTCCCGGACATTCGGTACGCAGTATTTT. Its translation reads: CASSLDSRTFGTQYF.